The 31 T cell receptor beta chains listed next were all sequenced from one sample in a study of human T cells and chemical hapten exposure. TCRdb redid the calling of the 5' RACE reads with MiXCR, one entry per CDR3 protein. The profile shows approximately 140,000 distinct CDR3 sequences, 3.5% to 5% of them singletons. The template was total RNA from unfractionated whole blood. The receptors here all came from a female donor in good health.

The sample holds many counts of this clonotype. This chain uses TRBV5-6 with TRBJ2-7, with 14 bases fitting TRBD2. The J segment lost 4 bases and the V segment lost 4 bases, leaving 4 bases of the junction unmatched. Germline assignment: CDR1 SGHDT and CDR2 YYEEEE. This CDR3 is built from 15 residues. DNA for the CDR3: TGTGCCAGCAGCCAAAGGACTAGCGGGGGGTACGAGCAGTACTTC. It codes for CASSQRTSGGYEQYF.

This clonotype was picked up many times. The gene calls are TRBV18 and TRBJ1-1, with TRBD1 as a possible D gene (5 bases). Trimming cost V 3 bases and J 4 bases, with 9 bases left between them. This CDR3 has 13 amino acids. Germline V lookup: CDR1 KGHSH, CDR2 LQKENI. In DNA form, the CDR3 reads TGTGCCAGCTCACCGGGGGAGGGCACTGAAGCTTTCTTT. This translates into CASSPGEGTEAFF.

This clonotype was counted only a few times. Written as DNA, the CDR3 is TGTGCCAGCAGTACAGAGAGCTCCTACAATGAGCAGTTCTTC. Translated: CASSTESSYNEQFF. The chain recombines TRBV6-1 with TRBJ2-1; D is unresolved. Germline CDR1 MNHNS, CDR2 SASEGT. This CDR3 is 14 amino acids long. The germline V and J ends were trimmed by 5 bases and 0 bases, with 8 bases remaining between them.

This clonotype has at least ten counts. This rearrangement joins TRBV7-2 to TRBJ2-7, with 8 nucleotides matching TRBD2. The trim removed 5 bases at V and 4 bases at J, leaving 4 bases unmatched. This CDR3 is 13 amino acids long. Per germline, CDR1 SGHTA and CDR2 FQGNSA. This chain's CDR3 is CASSVGGGYEQYF. The CDR3 DNA sequence: TGTGCCAGCAGCGTCGGGGGGGGTTACGAGCAGTACTTC.

Ten or more counts support this clonotype. The chain employs TRBV20-1 and TRBJ2-3; D may correspond to TRBD1 or TRBD2 (5 bases each). The germline V and J ends were trimmed by 2 bases and 0 bases, with 15 bases remaining between them. The CDR3 contains 16 residues. Looked up from germline, CDR1 is DFQATT and CDR2 is SNEGSKA (reference sequence). The CDR3 region is CSARFWGSPSTDTQYF. CDR3 bases: TGCAGTGCTAGATTTTGGGGGTCCCCTAGCACAGATACGCAGTATTTT.

This clonotype was seen at least ten times. Written as DNA, the CDR3 is TGCAGCGTAATGGAAGGGGGCAATTCACCCCTCCACTTT. Protein: CSVMEGGNSPLHF. The rearrangement joins TRBV29-1 to TRBJ1-6; 7 nucleotides line up with TRBD1. The ends lost 6 bases at V and 7 bases at J; junction bases unmatched: 6. The CDR3 loop spans 13 amino acids. The germline CDR1 and CDR2 sequences are SQVTM and ANQGSEA.

This clonotype occurred many times. The chain couples TRBV21-1 to TRBJ1-4; TRBD1, the table's D call, was not compared with the DNA. TRBV21-1 is termed a pseudogene. The CDR3 runs 14 residues. CDR3 protein: CASSKAEGGEKLFF. CDR3 nucleotides: TGTGCCAGCAGCAAAGCAGAGGGGGGCGAAAAACTGTTTTTT.

This clonotype was seen only a few times. CDR3 amino acids: CASSLDRQINEQFF. The CDR3 nucleotides read TGTGCCAGCAGCTTAGACAGGCAAATCAATGAGCAGTTCTTC. The V call is TRBV7-2, the J call TRBJ2-1, with D possibly matching TRBD1 (5 bases). Trimming left V 1 base short and J 6 bases short, with 10 bases between. Germline lookup yields CDR1 SGHTA and CDR2 FQGNSA. This CDR3 comprises 14 residues.

Many counts were recorded for this clonotype. The gene calls are TRBV20-1 and TRBJ2-5, with D perhaps matching TRBD2 (6 bases). The length of the CDR3 is 11 residues. Trimming shortened V by 2 bases and J by 9 bases, and 10 bases separated the two germline ends. CDR1 DFQATT and CDR2 SNEGSKA come from the germline V gene (reference sequence). The CDR3 sequence is CSARWGVPQYF. CDR3 coding DNA: TGCAGTGCTAGATGGGGGGTACCCCAGTACTTC.

With regard to this clonotype: This may be a read error, as it is one base from a much larger clone. The rearrangement links TRBV5-6 to TRBJ1-1; D is possibly TRBD1 (6 bases). Trimming stripped 4 bases from V and 6 bases from J, with 13 bases between. Germline CDR1 is SGHDT and CDR2 is YYEEEE. The CDR3 length is 13 residues. CDR3 bases: TGTGCCAGCAGCACCTACCCAGGGGCTGAAGCTTTCTTT. Translation: CASSTYPGAEAFF.

This clonotype was seen ten or more times. The chain uses TRBV27 and TRBJ1-1; D is uncertain. From germline, CDR1 is MNHEY and CDR2 SMNVEV (reference sequence). V lost 3 bases to trimming and J lost 5 bases, with 13 bases between them. The CDR3 length is 14 residues. The CDR3 sequence is CASSFPDQRTEAFF. The CDR3 DNA is TGTGCCAGCAGTTTTCCGGACCAAAGGACTGAAGCTTTCTTT.

The rearrangement uses TRBV11-1 and TRBJ2-3, with D maybe TRBD1 (5 bases). This CDR3 comprises 14 residues. Per the germline V gene, CDR1 is SGHAT and CDR2 is FQDESV (reference sequence). CDR3 coding DNA: TGTGCTACACAGGCGATATCTAGCACAGATACGCAGTATTTT. It encodes CATQAISSTDTQYF.

This clonotype has a count of ten or more. For the CDR3, the DNA is TGTGCCAGCAGTTACCGGATTTACAGGGTAGGCAATCAGCCCCAGCATTTT. It codes for CASSYRIYRVGNQPQHF. The rearrangement uses TRBV6-2 or TRBV6-3 and TRBJ1-5; D might be TRBD1 (6 bases). The CDR3 has 17 amino acids. Trimming took off 2 bases at V and 2 bases at J, with 16 bases between the two ends. From germline, CDR1 is MNHEY and CDR2 SVGEGT.

This clonotype has a handful of counts. The chain uses TRBV12-3 or TRBV12-4 and TRBJ1-1; weak D call: TRBD1 (5 bases). The CDR3 totals 14 residues. V gave up 6 bases and J gave up 4 bases, with 15 bases separating them. CDR3 bases: TGTGCCAGCAGGAGAGCAGGGCCGGTCACTGAAGCTTTCTTT. Its translation is CASRRAGPVTEAFF.

Many counts were recorded for this clonotype. This chain connects TRBV5-1 to TRBJ2-3, with 8 positions matching TRBD2. This CDR3 has 17 amino acids. CDR1 and CDR2 from the germline V gene are SGHRS and YFSETQ. V shed 3 bases, J shed 3 bases, and the junction held 12 bases outside the gene matches. In nucleotides, the CDR3 is TGCGCCAGCAGCTATACCGGGACTAGAAGGGGAACAGATACGCAGTATTTT. It codes for CASSYTGTRRGTDTQYF. Supplemented by reference TRBV5-1 and TRBJ2-3, the full variable domain reads KAGVTQTPRYLIKTRGQQVTLSCSPISGHRSVSWYQQTPGQGLQFLFEYFSETQRNKGNFPGRFSGRQFSNSRSEMNVSTLELGDSALYLCASSYTGTRRGTDTQYFGPGTRLTVL.

This clonotype was counted ten times or more. The gene calls are TRBV7-8 and TRBJ2-7; the D gene is possibly TRBD2 (5 bases). This CDR3 has 16 amino acids. V was pared by 0 bases and J by 4 bases, with 16 bases between. Germline V gene sequence: CDR1 SGHVS, CDR2 FQNEAQ. Here the CDR3 reads CASSLARPGSGYEQYF. CDR3 DNA sequence: TGTGCCAGCAGCTTAGCTCGGCCGGGAAGTGGGTACGAGCAGTACTTC.

In this sample, this clonotype turned up many times. V is TRBV20-1 and J is TRBJ2-7, with 7 bases aligning to TRBD1. The V gene end was trimmed by 2 bases and the J gene end by 3 bases; junction bases not matched to a gene: 7. The CDR3 totals 14 residues. CDR1 is DFQATT, CDR2 SNEGSKA, per germline (reference sequence). The CDR3 loop is CSARRGQLYYEQYF. CDR3 DNA: TGCAGTGCTAGAAGGGGGCAGCTATACTACGAGCAGTACTTC.

This clonotype was counted only a few times. CDR3 DNA: TGTGCCAGCAGCTTATTGGACAGGCGAATCACAGATACGCAGTATTTT. Translating it yields CASSLLDRRITDTQYF. V and J are TRBV7-9 and TRBJ2-3, with 7 bases fitting TRBD1. J was trimmed by 2 bases and V by 2 bases; bases with no gene match: 7. This CDR3 region has 16 residues. Germline V gene lookup returns CDR1 SEHNR and CDR2 FQNEAQ (reference sequence).

This clonotype was detected many times. This sequence joins TRBV19 and TRBJ1-2, with unresolved D. Deletions cut 4 bases from V and 8 bases from J, with 14 bases between. This CDR3 has 13 amino acids. Germline V gives CDR1 LNHDA, CDR2 SQIVND (reference sequence). This chain's CDR3 is CASSTTGVTGYTF. CDR3 bases: TGTGCCAGTAGTACTACTGGGGTTACGGGCTACACCTTC.

In this sample, this clonotype turned up a few times. V usage is TRBV29-1 and J usage is TRBJ2-5; 7 bases map to TRBD2. Germline V gene data show CDR1 as SQVTM and CDR2 as ANQGSEA. With 6 bases clipped from V and 4 bases from J, the junction kept 11 bases outside the gene matches. This CDR3 is 14 amino acids long. CDR3 residues: CSVVPGLKRETQYF. CDR3 DNA sequence: TGCAGCGTGGTACCGGGACTAAAACGAGAGACCCAGTACTTC.

Concerning this clonotype itself: Just one base apart from a much larger clone, this may be a read error. V gene TRBV28 combines with J gene TRBJ2-4, with a weak D call TRBD2 (6 bases). The V and J ends lost 4 bases and 8 bases respectively, with 12 bases between them. CDR1 and CDR2 from the germline V gene are MDHEN and SYDVKM. The CDR3 contains 13 residues. The CDR3 coding sequence is TGTGCCAGCAGTTGGGATCGGAGGGACATTCAGTACTTC. Encoded protein: CASSWDRRDIQYF. The full variable domain, completed using reference TRBV28 and TRBJ2-4, is DVKVTQSSRYLVKRTGEKVFLECVQDMDHENMFWYRQDPGLGLRLIYFSYDVKMKEKGDIPEGYSVSREKKERFSLILESASTNQTSMYLCASSWDRRDIQYFGAGTRLSVL.

This clonotype was seen many times. This chain connects TRBV9 to TRBJ2-7; 7 positions agree with TRBD2. The CDR3 runs to 16 residues. V trimming: 0 bases; J trimming: 2 bases; junction bases outside the gene matches: 8. Germline V lookup: CDR1 SGDLS, CDR2 YYNGEE. DNA for the CDR3: TGTGCCAGCAGCGTAGCTACGGGAGGACGGACCTACGAGCAGTACTTC. This translates into CASSVATGGRTYEQYF.

This clonotype was found many times. The J gene is TRBJ1-2, the V gene TRBV28, with a weak D call TRBD1 (5 bases). Germline assignment: CDR1 MDHEN and CDR2 SYDVKM. V was pared by 6 bases and J by 1 base, with 9 bases between. The CDR3 is 13 residues long. CDR3 loop: CASRRQSNYGYTF. For the CDR3, the DNA is TGTGCCAGCAGGAGACAGAGTAACTATGGCTACACCTTC.

This clonotype has at least ten counts. V is TRBV5-1 and J is TRBJ2-5; D uncertain. The germline V gene has CDR1 SGHRS and CDR2 YFSETQ. V was clipped by 1 base and J by 4 bases, with 8 bases between them. This CDR3 contains 13 residues. The CDR3 loop is CASSLRQRETQYF. CDR3 nucleotides: TGCGCCAGCAGCTTGCGCCAAAGAGAGACCCAGTACTTC.

This sequence joins TRBV6-5 and TRBJ1-2; 12 bases agree with TRBD1. CDR3 length: 17 residues. Germline lookup yields CDR1 MNHEY and CDR2 SVGAGI. With V trimmed by 7 bases and J by 7 bases, 16 bases remained unmatched. The CDR3 DNA reads TGTGCCAGCACTCGCCGGGACAGGGGGCTCTCACCAGGTGGCTACACCTTC. Its protein is CASTRRDRGLSPGGYTF.

This clonotype was recorded at least ten times. This rearrangement joins TRBV5-1 to TRBJ2-7; weak D call: TRBD1 (5 bases). In germline, CDR1 is SGHRS, CDR2 YFSETQ. V was shortened by 0 bases and J by 5 bases, with 15 bases between the two germline ends. The CDR3 contains 15 residues. The CDR3 nucleotides read TGCGCCAGCAGCTTGGAGGCGGTTTGGGGCAACGAGCAGTACTTC. It yields the protein CASSLEAVWGNEQYF.

This clonotype occurred many times. The V gene is TRBV4-2, the J gene TRBJ1-2; D may be TRBD1 (5 bases). Looked up from germline, CDR1 is LGHNA and CDR2 is YNFKEQ. V was pared by 3 bases and J by 4 bases, with 21 bases between. The CDR3 consists of 17 residues. In DNA, the CDR3 is TGTGCCAGCAGCCATGAAACTCGGGGGACCCATGCCTATGGCTACACCTTC. Translated: CASSHETRGTHAYGYTF.

This clonotype was detected many times. J is TRBJ1-1 and V is TRBV7-6; 8 nucleotides agree with TRBD1. The CDR3 length is 17 residues. The V gene's germline CDR1 is SGHVS and CDR2 FNYEAQ. V lost 5 bases, J lost 1 base, and 12 bases stayed unmatched. In nucleotides, the CDR3 is TGTGCCAGCAGCCTCAGGGGGCGCGGGATCCAGAACACTGAAGCTTTCTTT. Its translation: CASSLRGRGIQNTEAFF.

The table lists this clonotype with many counts. The genes are TRBV12-3 or TRBV12-4 and TRBJ2-3, with 8 bases that match TRBD1. Trimming cost V 5 bases and J 4 bases; bases outside gene matches: 11. This CDR3 spans 16 amino acids. In DNA, the CDR3 is TGTGCCAGCAGTCTGCTCATGACAGGGGCGGCAGATACGCAGTATTTT. This translates into CASSLLMTGAADTQYF.

This clonotype came up many times. The chain uses TRBV6-1 and TRBJ1-5; the D gene is possibly TRBD1 (6 bases). The V gene's germline CDR1 is MNHNS and CDR2 SASEGT. Deletions cut 1 base from V and 7 bases from J, with 11 bases between. The CDR3 has 14 amino acids. CDR3 sequence: CASSEVTGPQPQHF. Written as DNA, the CDR3 is TGTGCCAGCAGTGAAGTAACAGGGCCCCAGCCCCAGCATTTT.

There are many counts of this clonotype. The V call is TRBV21-1, the J call TRBJ1-4; the table assigns TRBD1, which was not confirmed against the DNA. TRBV21-1 is reported as a pseudogene. The CDR3 covers 15 residues. As DNA, the CDR3 is TGTGCCAGCAGCAAAGAAAAGAGCCAGGGCGAAAAACTGTTTTTT. Amino acids: CASSKEKSQGEKLFF.